This paragraph covers one T cell receptor beta chain sequence. Its antigen is unidentified. Since a much larger clone is just one base distant, this may be a read error. This specimen comes from a study of T cells in Graves' hyperthyroidism and ophthalmopathy. Trimming at V came to 6 bases and at J to 3 bases, leaving 0 bases not matched to a gene. CDR3 length: 12 amino acids. Looked up from germline, CDR1 is MGHDK and CDR2 is SYGVNS. Clinical symptoms, serum thyroxine and TRAb, thyroid ultrasound and orbital computed tomography together formed the diagnostic basis. Authors of the study amplified TCR beta CDR3 regions from RNA transcripts. An initial round of RT-PCR targeting the TCR CDR3 relied on the HTBI primer set. TCRdb used MiXCR to reprocess the multiplex PCR reads, holding one entry per CDR3 protein. The table has roughly 580,000 distinct CDR3 sequences, 46% seen once. Whole-study results and caveats: In blood, most of the thyroid clonotypes expanded above 0.001 were also present.

Sequences were obtained from peripheral blood or thyroid tissue (not recorded which). This TCR was sampled from a young woman with Graves' hyperthyroidism. The V and J genes are TRBV25-1 and TRBJ1-2, with 8 bases lining up with TRBD1. CDR3 region: CASRDRDYGYTF. CDR3 nucleotide sequence: TGTGCCAGCAGGGACAGGGACTATGGCTACACCTTC.